The clone carrying this T cell receptor beta chain was observed many times. Its antigen is unidentified. The ends lost 2 bases at V and 4 bases at J; junction bases unmatched: 4. This CDR3 spans 14 amino acids. CDR1 and CDR2 from the germline V gene are DFQATT and SNEGSKA (reference sequence). TCRdb redid the calling of the 5' RACE reads with MiXCR, one entry per CDR3 protein. The profile shows around 960,000 distinct CDR3 sequences, roughly an eighth of them singletons. These data originate in a study of identical twins. Study conclusions and caveats: Invariant MAIT and iNKT cells may have partly biased zero-insertion analyses.

Everyone who gave samples was a healthy Caucasian. The sample was also reused in another study, on yellow fever vaccine responses in identical twins. Turning to that study: Reportedly, the response of twins' T cells to the vaccine seemed partly convergent, partly personalized.

The specimen sequenced was PBMCs. V usage is TRBV20-1 and J usage is TRBJ2-5; 10 nucleotides match TRBD1. The clonotype originates from a woman aged 18-29 years in good health. The CDR3 is CSARPGTGVETQYF. CDR3 nucleotide sequence: TGCAGTGCTAGACCCGGGACAGGGGTAGAGACCCAGTACTTC.